This T cell receptor (beta chain) was retrieved from a study of blood T cell repertoires in COVID-19. The table came from immunoSEQ multiplex PCR; TCRdb's copy has only in-frame clones and leaves some out. This sample has 370,000 or so clones, with roughly four fifths found just once. Trimming cost V 1 base and J 0 bases, with 6 bases left between them. CDR3 length equals 14 residues. Germline values: CDR1 MNHEY, CDR2 SMNVEV (reference sequence). This clone was detected once. The sequenced sample was peripheral blood. This TCR was recovered from a human donor with acute or convalescent COVID-19. The donor label of this sample is uncertain. The chain uses TRBV27 and TRBJ1-1, with D unclear. The CDR3: CASSLFPMNTEAFF. The DNA of the CDR3 is TGTGCCAGCAGTTTATTTCCCATGAACACTGAAGCTTTCTTT.